A selection of T cell receptor beta chains follows, all from one sample in a study of cytomegalovirus exposure and HLA in healthy donors. Profiled with immunoSEQ multiplex PCR; TCRdb holds only in-frame clones, not every one. In the table there are 170,000 or so clones, over 70% of which are singletons. Sample: PBMCs. These receptor sequences come from a woman between 50 and 59 years old in good health and CMV-seronegative. The CDR3 runs from the conserved cysteine through the conserved F or W. The D gene is left open where the match is weak. A clone size is listed for some rows: how often the clone was seen (once, few, many), or a class if it is expanded.

V gene,clone size,J gene,CDR3 length,D gene,CDR3 protein,CDR3 DNA
TRBV10-3,.,TRBJ1-6,13,.,CAIKTAGNSPLHF,TGTGCCATCAAGACAGCCGGTAATTCACCCCTCCACTTT
TRBV19,.,TRBJ2-7,15,TRBD1,CASSAAGTGLYEQYF,TGTGCCAGTAGTGCGGCCGGGACAGGGTTATACGAGCAGTACTTC
TRBV9,.,TRBJ2-3,14,.,CASSVATVTDTQYF,TGTGCCAGCAGCGTAGCGACAGTCACAGATACGCAGTATTTT
TRBV7-2,.,TRBJ2-3,17,.,CASSLAGPVSVSDTQYF,TGTGCCAGCAGCTTAGCGGGCCCCGTTTCCGTATCAGATACGCAGTATTTT
TRBV28,.,TRBJ1-3,19,TRBD1,CASSLFTDQTDRVGNTIYF,TGTGCCAGCAGTTTATTTACGGACCAAACGGACAGGGTTGGAAACACCATATATTTT
TRBV11-2,.,TRBJ2-3,15,.,CASSLAGESTDTQYF,TGTGCCAGCAGCTTAGCGGGGGAGAGCACAGATACGCAGTATTTT
TRBV2,.,TRBJ2-7,16,.,CASSEFGETLSYEQYF,TGTGCCAGCAGTGAATTCGGGGAGACCCTCTCCTACGAGCAGTACTTC
TRBV19,.,TRBJ2-1,17,.,CASSPFPPRSSYNEQFF,TGTGCCAGTAGTCCGTTTCCTCCGCGGAGCTCCTACAATGAGCAGTTCTTC
TRBV7-2,.,TRBJ2-5,13,.,CASSSPNGKTQYF,TGTGCCAGCAGCTCGCCGAACGGGAAGACCCAGTACTTC
TRBV18,.,TRBJ1-2,16,.,CASSRSTGGQNYGYTF,TGTGCCAGCTCACGGTCCACCGGGGGTCAAAACTATGGCTACACCTTC
TRBV5-1,once,TRBJ1-1,16,TRBD1,CASSVGQGALNTEAFF,TGCGCCAGCAGCGTAGGACAGGGGGCCTTGAACACTGAAGCTTTCTTT
TRBV4-2,.,TRBJ2-7,12,.,CASSQDVYEQYF,TGTGCCAGCAGCCAAGACGTGTACGAGCAGTACTTC
TRBV27,.,TRBJ1-2,14,TRBD1,CATGWGTGARGYTF,TGTGCCACGGGCTGGGGGACAGGGGCGAGAGGCTACACCTTC
TRBV28,.,TRBJ1-5,14,TRBD1,CASTADRGNQPQHF,TGTGCCAGCACCGCGGACAGGGGGAATCAGCCCCAGCATTTT
TRBV18,.,TRBJ1-3,14,.,CASSPERSGNTIYF,TGTGCCAGCTCACCAGAGAGATCTGGAAACACCATATATTTT
TRBV20-1,.,TRBJ2-7,11,.,CSATINYEQYF,TGCAGTGCCACGATCAACTACGAGCAGTACTTC
TRBV10-3,.,TRBJ1-2,14,TRBD1,CAINPGGDGYGYTF,TGTGCCATCAACCCAGGGGGCGATGGATATGGCTACACCTTC
TRBV5-7,.,TRBJ1-2,14,.,CASTPLQGNYGYTF,TGTGCCAGCACCCCGTTGCAGGGTAACTATGGCTACACCTTC
TRBV19,.,TRBJ2-6,18,TRBD1,CASSSPGQIASGANVLTF,TGTGCCAGTAGTTCGCCGGGACAGATAGCTTCTGGGGCCAACGTCCTGACTTTC
TRBV5-1,.,TRBJ2-3,16,.,CASSSRQLLVKDTQYF,TGCGCCAGCAGCTCCAGACAGTTGTTGGTCAAAGATACGCAGTATTTT
TRBV7-8,.,TRBJ2-1,11,TRBD1,CASAPGQGQFF,TGTGCCAGTGCTCCCGGACAGGGGCAGTTCTTC
TRBV28,.,TRBJ2-2,12,.,CASSLNSGELFF,TGTGCCAGCAGCCTGAACTCCGGGGAGCTGTTTTTT
TRBV12-5,.,TRBJ2-1,14,.,CASGPLGGNNEQFF,TGTGCTAGTGGTCCCTTGGGAGGAAACAATGAGCAGTTCTTC
TRBV5-1,.,TRBJ2-5,14,TRBD2,CASSLAGVVETQYF,TGCGCCAGCAGCTTAGCGGGAGTCGTGGAGACCCAGTACTTC
TRBV5-6,.,TRBJ2-4,16,.,CASSKQGGVAKNIQYF,TGTGCCAGCAGCAAACAGGGTGGCGTAGCCAAAAACATTCAGTACTTC
TRBV19,.,TRBJ2-7,16,TRBD1,CASSMKVGTGGYEQYF,TGTGCCAGTAGTATGAAGGTAGGGACAGGGGGCTACGAGCAGTACTTC
TRBV5-6,.,TRBJ2-3,12,.,CASSLIGVTQYF,TGTGCCAGCAGCTTGATCGGAGTTACGCAGTATTTT
TRBV12-5,.,TRBJ1-2,16,.,CASGLVLGELARSYTF,TGTGCTAGTGGTTTGGTACTCGGTGAATTAGCCCGCAGCTACACCTTC
TRBV5-4,.,TRBJ2-3,17,TRBD2,CASSFSTSGSIADTQYF,TGTGCCAGCAGCTTTTCGACTAGCGGGAGTATAGCAGATACGCAGTATTTT
TRBV10-3,.,TRBJ1-1,15,TRBD1,CAISEWDRTNTEAFF,TGTGCCATCAGTGAATGGGACAGGACGAACACTGAAGCTTTCTTT
TRBV6-5,.,TRBJ1-2,13,TRBD1,CASTPGQNYGYTF,TGTGCCAGCACCCCGGGACAGAACTATGGCTACACCTTC
TRBV9,few,TRBJ2-5,17,TRBD2,CASSDGLAGGPQETQYF,TGTGCCAGCAGCGACGGACTAGCGGGAGGGCCCCAAGAGACCCAGTACTTC
TRBV7-2,.,TRBJ2-2,15,TRBD1,CATQRDSPNTGELFF,TGTGCCACCCAACGGGACAGCCCGAACACCGGGGAGCTGTTTTTT
TRBV28,.,TRBJ2-2,12,.,CASTGQTGELFF,TGTGCCAGCACAGGGCAAACCGGGGAGCTGTTTTTT
TRBV5-1,.,TRBJ1-5,13,TRBD1,CASSFTGDQPQHF,TGCGCCAGCAGCTTTACAGGGGATCAGCCCCAGCATTTT
TRBV19,.,TRBJ2-3,15,TRBD1,CASSIRDRVSDTQYF,TGTGCCAGTAGTATCAGGGACAGGGTCTCCGATACGCAGTATTTT
TRBV2,.,TRBJ2-4,16,TRBD2,CASTPTSGSAKNIQYF,TGTGCCAGCACCCCGACTAGCGGGTCAGCCAAAAACATTCAGTACTTC
TRBV15,.,TRBJ1-5,17,.,CATSYRPGGRSDQPQHF,TGTGCCACCAGCTACCGCCCCGGAGGGAGATCGGATCAGCCCCAGCATTTT
TRBV5-4,.,TRBJ1-4,14,TRBD1,CASSSGGGNEKLFF,TGTGCCAGCAGCTCAGGGGGCGGCAATGAAAAACTGTTTTTT
TRBV6-5,.,TRBJ2-1,15,.,CASGDMKRSRNEQFF,TGTGCCAGCGGAGACATGAAGCGGAGCCGCAATGAGCAGTTCTTC
TRBV6-6,.,TRBJ2-3,16,TRBD1,CASSSIPGQGADTQYF,TGTGCCAGCAGTTCCATACCGGGACAGGGTGCAGATACGCAGTATTTT
TRBV28,.,TRBJ1-5,15,.,CASSLGGNSNQPQHF,TGTGCCAGCAGTTTAGGAGGAAATAGCAATCAGCCCCAGCATTTT
TRBV7-3,.,TRBJ2-7,14,.,CASSLTGQAYEQYF,TGTGCCAGCAGCTTAACTGGTCAGGCGTACGAGCAGTACTTC
TRBV6-1,once,TRBJ1-2,15,TRBD1,CASSEAGDRGLGYTF,TGTGCCAGCAGTGAAGCGGGGGACAGGGGGCTCGGCTACACCTTC
TRBV7-6,.,TRBJ2-5,13,.,CASSFGGQETQYF,TGTGCCAGCAGCTTCGGGGGTCAAGAGACCCAGTACTTC